The clone carrying this T cell receptor beta chain has at least ten counts. A second roughly 6 to 12 cycle PCR used barcoded and J-beta primers. TCRdb passed the 5' RACE reads through MiXCR, listing each CDR3 protein once. The table records over 550,000 distinct CDR3 sequences, approximately 30% of them present only once. This sample was taken from a study of blood T cells in healthy people across ages. This CDR3 is built from 14 residues. Trimming cost V 1 base and J 7 bases, with 16 bases left between them. Germline V CDR1 and CDR2: GTSNPN, SVGIG (reference sequence). The receptor was isolated from a woman of 80 years or more in good health. Sequencing was performed on blood. The chain has TRBV30 and TRBJ2-5, with a weak D call TRBD1 (8 bases). The CDR3 DNA is TGTGCCTGGAGTGCAAACAGGGGGGGGGGGACCCAGTACTTC. Residues: CAWSANRGGGTQYF.